A selection of T cell receptor beta chains follows, all from one sample in a study of early T cells in non-severe SARS-CoV-2 infection. TCRdb reanalysed the 5' RACE reads using MiXCR and keeps one entry per CDR3 protein. The sample has about 100,000 distinct CDR3 sequences, 11% seen once. Sequenced input: whole blood. These receptors were obtained from an adult who was a healthcare worker with PCR-confirmed SARS-CoV-2 infection or an uninfected control (not recorded which). CDR3s include the opening cysteine and the closing phenylalanine or tryptophan. Fields, in order: D gene, CDR3 length, clone size, J gene, V gene, CDR3 protein, CDR3 DNA. A D gene is named only where the DNA matches it firmly. Rows give clone size only sometimes, using once, few, many, or a class for an expanded clone.

NA,15,NA,TRBJ2-2,TRBV15,CATSRFGLDTGELFF,TGTGCCACCAGCAGATTTGGCCTAGATACCGGGGAGCTGTTTTTT
NA,12,NA,TRBJ2-3,TRBV20-1,CSASREGDTQYF,TGCAGTGCTTCTAGGGAAGGAGATACGCAGTATTTT
TRBD1,15,few,TRBJ2-7,TRBV10-3,CAVADRDRAIYEQYF,TGTGCCGTCGCGGATCGGGACAGGGCTATCTACGAGCAGTACTTC
NA,12,NA,TRBJ2-2,TRBV9,CASSVNTGELFF,TGTGCCAGCAGCGTGAACACCGGGGAGCTGTTTTTT
NA,12,few,TRBJ1-4,TRBV28,CASSYPARELFF,TGTGCCAGCAGTTACCCGGCTCGGGAACTGTTTTTT
NA,13,NA,TRBJ2-1,TRBV20-1,CSVGQGGINEQFF,TGCAGTGTCGGGCAGGGGGGAATCAATGAGCAGTTCTTC
NA,13,many,TRBJ1-1,TRBV12-3/TRBV12-4,CASRRTGNTEAFF,TGTGCCAGCAGGCGGACGGGTAACACTGAAGCTTTCTTT
NA,15,few,TRBJ2-2,TRBV12-3/TRBV12-4,CASIPGAANTGELFF,TGTGCCAGCATCCCGGGGGCAGCGAACACCGGGGAGCTGTTTTTT
TRBD1,16,NA,TRBJ2-3,TRBV7-9,CASSSMDRPYTDTQYF,TGTGCCAGCAGCTCCATGGACAGGCCTTACACAGATACGCAGTATTTT
NA,16,many,TRBJ2-1,TRBV7-2,CASSPSRLGSYNEQFF,TGTGCCAGCAGCCCCTCGCGACTGGGTTCCTACAATGAGCAGTTCTTC
NA,13,many,TRBJ2-3,TRBV11-2,CASSPTHTDTQYF,TGTGCCAGCAGCCCTACCCACACAGATACGCAGTATTTT
NA,14,NA,TRBJ2-1,TRBV5-1,CASSLDGGVGEQFF,TGCGCCAGCAGCTTGGATGGGGGAGTGGGTGAGCAGTTCTTC
NA,12,NA,TRBJ1-1,TRBV2,CASSVMNTEAFF,TGTGCCAGCAGTGTGATGAACACTGAAGCTTTCTTT
NA,10,NA,TRBJ1-2,TRBV7-3,CASPHYGYTF,TGTGCCAGCCCCCACTATGGCTACACCTTC
TRBD1,14,few,TRBJ1-1,TRBV27,CASSLLRQGDEAFF,TGTGCCAGCAGTTTATTGAGACAGGGGGATGAAGCTTTCTTT
TRBD1,14,many,TRBJ2-7,TRBV7-8,CASSYYRTGHEQYF,TGTGCCAGCAGTTATTACCGGACAGGCCACGAGCAGTACTTC
NA,13,many,TRBJ1-5,TRBV20-1,CSARSGDGRPQHF,TGCAGTGCTAGGTCAGGCGACGGGAGGCCCCAGCATTTT
NA,11,once,TRBJ1-3,TRBV20-1,CSARRGNTIYF,TGCAGTGCTAGACGAGGAAACACCATATATTTT
NA,12,many,TRBJ2-7,TRBV7-9,CASSERSYEQYF,TGTGCCAGCTCGGAGCGGTCCTACGAGCAGTACTTC
TRBD2,16,NA,TRBJ2-7,TRBV7-9,CASSLGEGLAGEEQYF,TGTGCCAGCAGCTTAGGGGAGGGACTAGCGGGAGAGGAGCAGTACTTC
NA,13,NA,TRBJ1-1,TRBV6-5,CASSYSMGGEAFF,TGTGCCAGCAGTTACTCGATGGGGGGAGAAGCTTTCTTT
TRBD1,15,many,TRBJ1-5,TRBV19,CASSIRTGANQPQHF,TGTGCCAGTAGTATCCGTACAGGGGCCAATCAGCCCCAGCATTTT
NA,14,NA,TRBJ2-7,TRBV6-6,CASSYGAPSYEQYF,TGTGCCAGCAGTTACGGGGCTCCATCCTACGAGCAGTACTTC
NA,13,many,TRBJ1-5,TRBV20-1,CSARVGLNQPQHF,TGCAGTGCTAGGGTTGGTCTCAATCAGCCCCAGCATTTT
NA,13,NA,TRBJ1-1,TRBV5-1,CASSLMVNTEAFF,TGCGCCAGCAGCTTGATGGTGAACACTGAAGCTTTCTTT
NA,14,NA,TRBJ2-3,TRBV18,CASSPGRHTDTQYF,TGTGCCAGCTCACCGGGACGACACACAGATACGCAGTATTTT
NA,14,NA,TRBJ2-7,TRBV12-3/TRBV12-4,CASSLGVVNYEQYF,TGTGCCAGCAGTTTAGGAGTGGTGAACTACGAGCAGTACTTC